This T cell receptor beta chain was retrieved from a study of cytomegalovirus exposure and HLA in healthy donors. The CDR3 has 15 amino acids. CDR1 and CDR2 from the germline V gene are SGHTA and FQGNSA. Deletions cut 3 bases from V and 2 bases from J, with 12 bases between. Study-level findings and limits: Three chains linked to CMV were shown in vitro to be specific for CMV antigens. Later work found that TCR association rates differed between HLA loci; DRB1 had the most and HLA-C the fewest. Usually a TCR sequence was rare, but some public TCRs were found in many donors.

As for this clone: The antigen is undetermined.

PCR involved 60 Vbeta and 13 Jbeta primers. Sequencing was performed with immunoSEQ multiplex PCR; in TCRdb, only in-frame clones are kept and a portion is missing. The sample has about 170,000 clones, about 88% seen once; the top ten hold approximately 2.5%. The material sequenced was PBMCs. This receptor was taken from a man aged 30 to 39 in good health and CMV-seropositive. V gene TRBV7-2 combines with J gene TRBJ2-3, with D possibly matching TRBD1 (5 bases). CDR3 residues: CASSFIGAPTDTQYF. The CDR3 region has the DNA TGTGCCAGCAGCTTCATAGGGGCCCCCACAGATACGCAGTATTTT.